This passage covers 3 T cell receptor beta chains from one sample sequenced in a study of T cell repertoires in cytomegalovirus infection. Which antigens these TCRs recognize remains unknown. TCRdb used MiXCR to reprocess the reads, holding one entry per CDR3 protein. The sample carries around 78,000 distinct CDR3 sequences, roughly a quarter recorded once. The sequencing used CD8+ T cells from cultured PBMCs, collected from culture after CMV antigen stimulation. These receptors were collected from a human donor in good health (CMV status not recorded). Some clones in this sample may be carry-over from other donors' samples.

On this clonotype: This may arise from a read error, as a much more abundant clone is one base away. The chain carries TRBV7-8 and TRBJ2-1; no definite D call. The V gene's germline CDR1 is SGHVS and CDR2 FQNEAQ. The CDR3 sequence is 14 residues long. CDR3: CVSSLSHTYNEQFF. CDR3 DNA sequence: TGTGTCAGCAGCTTATCCCATACCTACAATGAGCAGTTCTTC.

V and J are TRBV20-1 and TRBJ2-7, with 11 bases fitting TRBD1. The V gene's germline CDR1 is DFQATT and CDR2 SNEGSKA (reference sequence). Trimming removed 3 bases from V and 2 bases from J; junction bases left unmatched: 6. The CDR3 length is 15 residues. CDR3 nucleotide sequence: TGCAGTGCTAGGTCCGGGACAGGGGGGGCCTACGAGCAGTACTTC. The encoded protein is CSARSGTGGAYEQYF.

The chain employs TRBV6-5 and TRBJ2-3, with D perhaps assigned TRBD1 or TRBD2 (6 bases each). This CDR3 has 16 residues. The germline CDR1 and CDR2 sequences are MNHEY and SVGAGI. V shed 8 bases and J shed 3 bases, with 21 bases lying between them. The CDR3 DNA follows: TGTGCCAGCGCCAATTGGGGGCGGGGAGTTACAGATACGCAGTATTTT. It codes for CASANWGRGVTDTQYF.